The next 23 T cell receptor beta chains were all read from a single sample in a study of control samples from healthy donors and cancer patients (TCRdb year 2020). The library was generated by the immunoSEQ multiplex PCR assay. The immuneACCESS repertoire file appears here via TCRdb, limited to in-frame rearrangements. These files lack a portion of the clones; in checked studies, under half of the deficit traces to unresolved V genes, and the cause of the others is not known. Present in this sample are 100,000 to 120,000 clones, approximately 82% of which were seen just once. Approximately 7% of the sample is held by the ten biggest clonotypes. The sequenced sample was blood. Source of these receptors: a man between 18 and 35 years old in good health.

In this sample, this clone turned up once. The rearrangement links TRBV6-5 to TRBJ1-1; tentatively, D is TRBD1 (5 bases). The CDR3 covers 15 residues. Germline V gene sequence: CDR1 MNHEY, CDR2 SVGAGI. Trimming stripped 6 bases from V and 1 base from J, with 15 bases between. The CDR3 loop reads CASRRPGGGNTEAFF. The CDR3 DNA reads TGTGCCAGCAGACGACCGGGGGGAGGGAACACTGAAGCTTTCTTT.

V is TRBV24-1 and J is TRBJ2-3; the D gene is possibly TRBD2 (6 bases). There are 15 residues in the CDR3. V lost 5 bases and J lost 0, with 11 bases in between. CDR1 is KGHDR, CDR2 SFDVKD, per germline. The CDR3 nucleotides are TGTGCCACCAGTGCGGGCGGGGACAGCACAGATACGCAGTATTTT. It codes for CATSAGGDSTDTQYF.

The CDR3 protein is CASSPTGGRYGYTF. The CDR3 DNA follows: TGTGCCAGCAGTCCGACAGGGGGCCGCTATGGCTACACCTTC. The rearrangement links TRBV6-5 to TRBJ1-2; TRBD1 matches 10 bases. With V trimmed by 5 bases and J by 4 bases, 4 bases remained unmatched. The CDR3 totals 14 residues. The germline V gene encodes CDR1 MNHEY and CDR2 SVGAGI.

The V gene is TRBV27, the J gene TRBJ2-3; 7 bases fit TRBD2. With 3 bases clipped from V and 3 bases from J, the junction kept 6 bases outside the gene matches. CDR3 length: 15 residues. Per the germline V gene, CDR1 is MNHEY and CDR2 is SMNVEV (reference sequence). DNA for the CDR3: TGTGCCAGCAGTTTTTACGCCGGGAGGACAGATACGCAGTATTTT. It translates to CASSFYAGRTDTQYF.

This rearrangement joins TRBV4-3 to TRBJ1-4; D gene unclear. V lost 3 bases to trimming and J lost 4 bases, with 12 bases between them. This CDR3 is 15 amino acids long. The germline V gene has CDR1 LGHNA and CDR2 YSLEER. This chain's CDR3 is CASSQERGYNEKLFF. DNA of the CDR3: TGCGCCAGCAGCCAGGAGCGGGGTTATAATGAAAAACTGTTTTTT.

This clone was detected only a few times. The chain uses TRBV6-5 and TRBJ1-1; D gene uncertain. CDR1 is MNHEY, CDR2 SVGAGI, per germline. V lost 2 bases, J lost 2 bases, and 9 bases lay in between. The CDR3 is 14 residues long. The CDR3 DNA follows: TGTGCCAGCAGTTACGGTCAGGTTAACACTGAAGCTTTCTTT. It codes for CASSYGQVNTEAFF.

This rearrangement joins TRBV6-6 to TRBJ1-6; D gene unclear. Trimming took 6 bases from V and 9 from J, leaving 9 bases between them. This CDR3 spans 12 amino acids. Germline assignment: CDR1 MNHNY and CDR2 SVGAGI (reference sequence). CDR3 sequence reads: CASRQSASPLHF. DNA of the CDR3: TGTGCCAGCAGGCAATCGGCTTCACCCCTCCACTTT.

The chain couples TRBV28 to TRBJ1-6, with D possibly TRBD1 on 5 matching bases. This CDR3 region has 17 residues. V lost 5 bases and J lost 11, with 25 bases in between. The germline CDR1 and CDR2 sequences are MDHEN and SYDVKM. The CDR3 reads CASSSTRGEGSHAPLHF. Here the CDR3 DNA reads TGTGCCAGCAGTAGTACCCGGGGGGAAGGGTCTCACGCACCCCTCCACTTT.

This clone has a handful of counts. The J gene is TRBJ2-1, the V gene TRBV7-2; 14 bases are shared with TRBD2. Germline V gene lookup returns CDR1 SGHTA and CDR2 FQGNSA. V trimming: 0 bases; J trimming: 4 bases; junction bases outside the gene matches: 2. CDR3 length equals 17 residues. CDR3 bases: TGTGCCAGCAGCTTAGCGACTAGCGGGGGGGCTTACAATGAGCAGTTCTTC. Protein: CASSLATSGGAYNEQFF. The full variable domain, with the rest looked up from reference TRBV7-2 and TRBJ2-1, is GAGVSQSPSNKVTEKGKDVELRCDPISGHTALYWYRQSLGQGLEFLIYFQGNSAPDKSGLPSDRFSAERTGGSVSTLTIQRTQQEDSAVYLCASSLATSGGAYNEQFFGPGTRLTVL.

V usage is TRBV9 and J usage is TRBJ2-3, with D possibly being TRBD2 (5 bases). This CDR3 comprises 15 residues. With 2 bases removed from V and 1 base from J, the gap between germline ends came to 11 bases. The germline V gene encodes CDR1 SGDLS and CDR2 YYNGEE. The CDR3 loop reads CASSVEGWGTDTQYF. The CDR3, as DNA: TGTGCCAGCAGCGTCGAGGGATGGGGCACAGATACGCAGTATTTT.

The chain joins TRBV29-1 to TRBJ1-1; D is perhaps TRBD1 (6 bases). Germline assignment: CDR1 SQVTM and CDR2 ANQGSEA. V was cut by 7 bases and J by 1 base, with 22 bases left in between. This CDR3 is 16 amino acids long. CDR3 bases: TGCAGCGCCGCCATCGGAGGGGGTTATCAGAACACTGAAGCTTTCTTT. It yields the protein CSAAIGGGYQNTEAFF.

V is TRBV2 and J is TRBJ1-4, with unresolved D. The germline V gene has CDR1 SNHLY and CDR2 FYNNEI. Trimming removed 1 base at V and 8 bases at J, with 14 bases between. CDR3 length equals 15 residues. This chain's CDR3 is CASSEGQGRNEKLFF. For the CDR3, the DNA is TGTGCCAGCAGTGAAGGCCAAGGGAGAAACGAAAAACTGTTTTTT.

The V gene is TRBV6-5, the J gene TRBJ2-1; 7 bases fit TRBD1. Germline assignment: CDR1 MNHEY and CDR2 SVGAGI. The CDR3 loop spans 15 amino acids. After removal of 6 bases from V and 5 bases from J, the junction contained 10 bases not matched to a gene. The CDR3 bases are TGTGCCAGCAGCCCCTACCCGGGACAGAACAATGAGCAGTTCTTC. Translation gives CASSPYPGQNNEQFF.

The CDR3 region is CASSQGIHEQYF. The CDR3 DNA is TGTGCCAGCAGCCAAGGTATCCACGAGCAGTACTTC. The rearrangement links TRBV3-1 (or the pseudogene TRBV3-2) to TRBJ2-7, with unresolved D. V gave up 1 base and J gave up 5 bases, with 6 bases separating them. CDR1 and CDR2 from the germline V gene are LGHDT and YNNKEL (reference sequence). The CDR3 totals 12 residues.

The gene calls are TRBV19 and TRBJ1-1; 8 positions agree with TRBD1. There are 14 residues in the CDR3. Germline V gives CDR1 LNHDA, CDR2 SQIVND (reference sequence). Unmatched junction bases numbered 10, after V lost 9 bases and J lost 4 bases. DNA for the CDR3: TGTGCCAGCTCCACCGGACAGGGAACCACTGAAGCTTTCTTT. It codes for CASSTGQGTTEAFF.

This chain links TRBV27 with TRBJ2-1; D remains ambiguous. The germline V gene encodes CDR1 MNHEY and CDR2 SMNVEV (reference sequence). Trimming removed 6 bases from V and 5 bases from J, with 17 bases in between. The CDR3 runs to 15 residues. Here the CDR3 DNA reads TGTGCCAGCAGCCTACCACGGCCGACAAACAATGAGCAGTTCTTC. Its translation is CASSLPRPTNNEQFF.

This chain connects TRBV4-1 to TRBJ2-5, with TRBD1 identical over 7 bases. Per the germline V gene, CDR1 is MGHRA and CDR2 is YSYEKL. The V gene end was trimmed by 6 bases and the J gene end by 5 bases; junction bases not matched to a gene: 12. There are 15 residues in the CDR3. The CDR3 here is CASSLEDRSGETQYF. CDR3 DNA: TGCGCCAGCAGTCTCGAGGACAGGTCGGGGGAGACCCAGTACTTC.

This sequence joins TRBV5-1 and TRBJ1-1; tentatively, D is TRBD1 (6 bases). V lost 3 bases to trimming and J lost 6 bases, with 15 bases between them. The CDR3 is made up of 14 amino acids. Germline V gene data show CDR1 as SGHRS and CDR2 as YFSETQ. CDR3 nucleotides: TGCGCCAGCAGCTCCGAAGGACAGAGCGCTGAAGCTTTCTTT. Translation gives CASSSEGQSAEAFF.

The chain links TRBV7-9 to TRBJ1-2, with D tentatively TRBD1 (6 bases). V lost 4 bases and J 8 bases, leaving 23 bases between the germline ends. The CDR3 contains 16 residues. Germline CDR1 reads SEHNR; CDR2 reads FQNEAQ (reference sequence). CDR3 amino acids: CASSSPHSDRLEGYTF. In DNA, the CDR3 is TGTGCCAGCAGCTCTCCCCACTCAGACAGGCTAGAAGGCTACACCTTC.

V is TRBV7-8 and J is TRBJ1-3; D is unresolved. The germline V and J ends were trimmed by 4 bases and 0 bases, with 22 bases remaining between them. Germline V gives CDR1 SGHVS, CDR2 FQNEAQ. This CDR3 is 19 amino acids long. CDR3 in DNA: TGTGCCAGCAGCTCTCCCGTCGGCCTCGCTTCCGTCTCTGGAAACACCATATATTTT. Its translation is CASSSPVGLASVSGNTIYF.

In its sample, this clone was seen a few times. The V gene is TRBV5-4, the J gene TRBJ1-1; D gene ambiguous. This CDR3 comprises 12 residues. The V gene lost 0 bases and the J gene lost 4 bases, with 4 bases spanning the gap. Looked up from germline, CDR1 is SGHNT and CDR2 is YYREEE (reference sequence). The DNA for the CDR3 is TGTGCCAGCAGCTTGGGGACCACTGAAGCTTTCTTT. Translating it yields CASSLGTTEAFF.

This clone occurred once. The chain uses TRBV4-2 and TRBJ2-7; 12 bases are shared with TRBD2. Losses at the gene ends were 1 base for V and 6 bases for J; bases not matched to a gene: 13. Germline V gives CDR1 LGHNA, CDR2 YNFKEQ. This CDR3 is 18 amino acids long. DNA of the CDR3: TGTGCCAGCAGCCAAGTCTATTCGGGGCTAGCGGGGGGGAGCGAGCAGTACTTC. Amino acids: CASSQVYSGLAGGSEQYF.

The table lists this clone with a few counts. The V call is TRBV10-3, the J call TRBJ2-1; 9 bases agree with TRBD1. Trimming at V came to 7 bases and at J to 7 bases, leaving 8 bases not matched to a gene. Looked up from germline, CDR1 is ENHRY and CDR2 is SYGVKD. There are 14 residues in the CDR3. For the CDR3, the DNA is TGTGCCATCAACTACGGGACAGGGAAAAATGAGCAGTTCTTC. Its protein product is CAINYGTGKNEQFF.